The 5 T cell receptor beta chains given below trace back to one sample, sequenced in a study of cytomegalovirus exposure and HLA in healthy donors. PCR involved 60 Vbeta and 13 Jbeta primers. Some clones are missing from TCRdb's copy, which holds only in-frame ones; the method was immunoSEQ multiplex PCR. Of 120,000 to 150,000 clones in the sample, 76% were seen once. Sequenced: PBMCs. All receptors come from a woman in her thirties or forties in good health and CMV-seronegative.

The chain recombines TRBV14 with TRBJ2-1; TRBD2 matches at 7 bases. Germline trimming cut 3 bases from V and 0 bases from J; bases unmatched to any gene: 17. Per germline, CDR1 SGHDN and CDR2 FVKESK. The CDR3 is made up of 20 amino acids. The CDR3 region has the DNA TGTGCCAGCAGCCAGATAATCCGGGACCTCTGGGACTACTCCTACAATGAGCAGTTCTTC. Translation: CASSQIIRDLWDYSYNEQFF.

This sequence joins TRBV6-1 and TRBJ1-4; possible D gene TRBD1, 6 bases. V lost 4 bases and J lost 7, with 16 bases in between. CDR3 length: 15 amino acids. Germline assignment: CDR1 MNHNS and CDR2 SASEGT. Here the CDR3 DNA reads TGTGCCAGCAGTGGGTGGACAGTGCAGGGTGAAAAACTGTTTTTT. It specifies CASSGWTVQGEKLFF.

The V gene is TRBV4-2, the J gene TRBJ2-3, with D possibly matching TRBD1 (5 bases). The germline V and J ends were trimmed by 4 bases and 3 bases, with 26 bases remaining between them. There are 19 residues in the CDR3. Germline CDR1 is LGHNA and CDR2 is YNFKEQ. CDR3: CASSPSLGVPLQWTDTQYF. The CDR3 coding sequence is TGTGCCAGCAGCCCCTCTCTAGGGGTCCCCCTTCAGTGGACAGATACGCAGTATTTT.

This sequence joins TRBV10-3 and TRBJ2-6; 7 nucleotides line up with TRBD1. The germline gives CDR1 ENHRY, CDR2 SYGVKD. The ends lost 3 bases at V and 3 bases at J; junction bases unmatched: 2. This CDR3 has 15 residues. CDR3 protein: CAISDGTVGANVLTF. The CDR3 region has the DNA TGTGCCATCAGTGACGGGACAGTTGGGGCCAACGTCCTGACTTTC.

The chain employs TRBV7-6 and TRBJ1-3; possibly TRBD1 for D (5 bases). The V and J ends lost 6 bases and 2 bases respectively, with 8 bases between them. Per the germline V gene, CDR1 is SGHVS and CDR2 is FNYEAQ. There are 13 residues in the CDR3. The CDR3 spells CASSLGPGNTIYF. The CDR3 DNA reads TGTGCCAGCAGTTTGGGGCCTGGAAACACCATATATTTT.